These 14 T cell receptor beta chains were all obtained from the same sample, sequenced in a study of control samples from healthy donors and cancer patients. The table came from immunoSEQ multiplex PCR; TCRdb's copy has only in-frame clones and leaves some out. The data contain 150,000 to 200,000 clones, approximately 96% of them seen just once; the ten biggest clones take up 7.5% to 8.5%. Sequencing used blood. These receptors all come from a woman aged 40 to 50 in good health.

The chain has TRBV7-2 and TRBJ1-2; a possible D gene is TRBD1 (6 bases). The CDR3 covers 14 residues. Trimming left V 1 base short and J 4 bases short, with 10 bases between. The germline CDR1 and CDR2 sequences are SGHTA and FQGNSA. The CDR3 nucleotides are TGTGCCAGCAGCTTAGGGGGGCGCGGCTATGGCTACACCTTC. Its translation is CASSLGGRGYGYTF.

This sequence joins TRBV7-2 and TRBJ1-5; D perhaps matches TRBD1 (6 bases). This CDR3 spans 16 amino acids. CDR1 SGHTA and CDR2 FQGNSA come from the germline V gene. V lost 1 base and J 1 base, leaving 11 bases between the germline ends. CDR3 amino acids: CASSLVGGASNQPQHF. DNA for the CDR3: TGTGCCAGCAGCTTAGTAGGGGGGGCCAGCAATCAGCCCCAGCATTTT.

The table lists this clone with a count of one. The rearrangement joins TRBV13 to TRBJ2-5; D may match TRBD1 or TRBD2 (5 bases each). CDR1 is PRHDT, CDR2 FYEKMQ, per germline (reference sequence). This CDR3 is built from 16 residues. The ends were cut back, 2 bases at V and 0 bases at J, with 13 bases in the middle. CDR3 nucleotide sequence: TGTGCCAGCAGCTTAAGAGGGGACCCCTACCAAGAGACCCAGTACTTC. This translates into CASSLRGDPYQETQYF.

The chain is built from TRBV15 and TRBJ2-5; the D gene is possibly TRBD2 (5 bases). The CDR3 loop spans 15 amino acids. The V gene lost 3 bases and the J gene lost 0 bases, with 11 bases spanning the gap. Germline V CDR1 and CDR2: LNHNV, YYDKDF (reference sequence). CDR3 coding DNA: TGTGCCACCAGCAGTGCACAGCGGTACCAAGAGACCCAGTACTTC. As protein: CATSSAQRYQETQYF.

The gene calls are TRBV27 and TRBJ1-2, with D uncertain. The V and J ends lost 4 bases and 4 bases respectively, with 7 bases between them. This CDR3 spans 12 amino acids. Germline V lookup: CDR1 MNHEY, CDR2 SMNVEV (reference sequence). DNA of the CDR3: TGTGCCAGCAGTTCCCGCTCCTATGGCTACACCTTC. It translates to CASSSRSYGYTF.

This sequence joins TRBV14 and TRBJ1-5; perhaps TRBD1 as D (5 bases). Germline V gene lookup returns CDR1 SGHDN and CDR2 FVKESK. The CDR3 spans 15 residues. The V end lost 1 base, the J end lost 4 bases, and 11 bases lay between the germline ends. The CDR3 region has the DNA TGTGCCAGCAGCCAAGGGGGGTTCGGGAATCAGCCCCAGCATTTT. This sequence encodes CASSQGGFGNQPQHF. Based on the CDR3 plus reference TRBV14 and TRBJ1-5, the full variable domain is EAGVTQFPSHSVIEKGQTVTLRCDPISGHDNLYWYRRVMGKEIKFLLHFVKESKQDESGMPNNRFLAERTGGTYSTLKVQPAELEDSGVYFCASSQGGFGNQPQHFGDGTRLSIL.

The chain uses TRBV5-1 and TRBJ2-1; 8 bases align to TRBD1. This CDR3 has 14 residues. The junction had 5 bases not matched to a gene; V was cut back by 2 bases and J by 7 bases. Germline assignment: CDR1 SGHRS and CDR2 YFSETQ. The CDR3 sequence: CASSLGTGSNEQFF. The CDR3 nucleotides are TGCGCCAGCAGCTTAGGGACAGGATCGAATGAGCAGTTCTTC.

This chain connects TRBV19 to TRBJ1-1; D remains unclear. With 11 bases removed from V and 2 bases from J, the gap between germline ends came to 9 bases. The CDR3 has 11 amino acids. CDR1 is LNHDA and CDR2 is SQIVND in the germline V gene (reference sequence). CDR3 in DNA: TGTGCCCTCCGGTCAAACACTGAAGCTTTCTTT. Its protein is CALRSNTEAFF. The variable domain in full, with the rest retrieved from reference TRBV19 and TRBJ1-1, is DGGITQSPKYLFRKEGQNVTLSCEQNLNHDAMYWYRQDPGQGLRLIYYSQIVNDFQKGDIAEGYSVSREKKESFPLTVTSAQKNPTAFYLCALRSNTEAFFGQGTRLTVV.

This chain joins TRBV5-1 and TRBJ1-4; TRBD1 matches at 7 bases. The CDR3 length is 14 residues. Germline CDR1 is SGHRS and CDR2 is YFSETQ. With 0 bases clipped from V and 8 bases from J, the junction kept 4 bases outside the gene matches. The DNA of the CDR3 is TGCGCCAGCAGCTTGGACAGGGGAGCAGAAAAACTGTTTTTT. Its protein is CASSLDRGAEKLFF.

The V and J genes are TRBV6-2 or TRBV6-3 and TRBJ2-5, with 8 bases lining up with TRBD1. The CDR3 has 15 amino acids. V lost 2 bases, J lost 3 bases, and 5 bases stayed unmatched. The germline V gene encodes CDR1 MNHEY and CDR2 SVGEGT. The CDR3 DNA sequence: TGTGCCAGCAGTTACCAACAGGGGGTTAAAGAGACCCAGTACTTC. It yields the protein CASSYQQGVKETQYF.

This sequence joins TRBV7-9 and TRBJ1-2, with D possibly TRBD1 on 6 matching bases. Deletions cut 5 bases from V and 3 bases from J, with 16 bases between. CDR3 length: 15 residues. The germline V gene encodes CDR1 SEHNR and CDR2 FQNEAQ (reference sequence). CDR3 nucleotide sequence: TGTGCCAGCAGCATTACAGGGAGGGGGGACTATGGCTACACCTTC. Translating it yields CASSITGRGDYGYTF.

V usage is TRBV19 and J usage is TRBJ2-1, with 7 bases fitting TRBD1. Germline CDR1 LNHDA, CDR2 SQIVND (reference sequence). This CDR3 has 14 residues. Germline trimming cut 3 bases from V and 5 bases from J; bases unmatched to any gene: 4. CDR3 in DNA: TGTGCCAGTAGTATTGGGACAGCCAACAATGAGCAGTTCTTC. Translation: CASSIGTANNEQFF. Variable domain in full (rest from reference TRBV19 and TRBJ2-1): DGGITQSPKYLFRKEGQNVTLSCEQNLNHDAMYWYRQDPGQGLRLIYYSQIVNDFQKGDIAEGYSVSREKKESFPLTVTSAQKNPTAFYLCASSIGTANNEQFFGPGTRLTVL.

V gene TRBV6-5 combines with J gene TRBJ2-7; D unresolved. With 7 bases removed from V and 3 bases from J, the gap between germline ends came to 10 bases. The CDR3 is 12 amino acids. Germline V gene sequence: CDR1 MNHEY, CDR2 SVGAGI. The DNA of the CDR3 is TGTGCCAGCAACAGAGCTAACTACGAGCAGTACTTC. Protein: CASNRANYEQYF.

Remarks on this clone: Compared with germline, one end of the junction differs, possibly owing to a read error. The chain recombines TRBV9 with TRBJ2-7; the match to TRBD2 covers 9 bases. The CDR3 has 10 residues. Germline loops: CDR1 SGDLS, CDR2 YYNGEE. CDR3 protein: CATRAGGQAF. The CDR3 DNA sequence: TGTGCCACCCGAGCGGGGGGCCAAGCGTTC. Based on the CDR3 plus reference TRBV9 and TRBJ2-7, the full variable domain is DSGVTQTPKHLITATGQRVTLRCSPRSGDLSVYWYQQSLDQGLQFLIQYYNGEERAKGNILERFSAQQFPDLHSELNLSSLELGDSALYFCATRAGGQAFGPGTRLTVT.